The T cell receptor (beta chain) described here comes from a study of blood T cell repertoires in COVID-19. Study in general: Acute-phase and convalescent COVID-19 samples originated in the United States, Italy and Spain. The analysed material was cDNA or gDNA that came from T cells, B-cell-depleted T cells, or PBMCs.

CDR1 KGHSH and CDR2 LQKENI come from the germline V gene. Trimming left V 4 bases short and J 2 bases short, with 9 bases between. The CDR3 totals 14 residues. Source study methods: Amplification of reference gene primers provided the estimated nucleated cell counts. Sequencing used immunoSEQ multiplex PCR; TCRdb keeps in-frame clones, though not all of them. The V and J calls and the clone size are those of that table, but D and trimming were determined from the DNA. This table has approximately 310,000 clones, around nine tenths appearing once. The J gene is TRBJ2-1, the V gene TRBV18; D might be TRBD2 (5 bases). The sequenced sample consisted of peripheral blood. The receptor was isolated from a man aged 50 to 59 with active or convalescent COVID-19. Here the CDR3 reads CASSQTGTYNEQFF. CDR3 bases: TGTGCCAGCTCACAAACGGGAACCTACAATGAGCAGTTCTTC.